In its sample, the clone carrying this TCR beta chain was seen a few times. This sample is part of a study of blood T cells in healthy people across ages. Each individual donor underwent a draw of approximately 10 milliliters of peripheral blood. Per the germline V gene, CDR1 is MDHEN and CDR2 is SYDVKM. CDR3 length: 14 residues. V was cut by 6 bases and J by 7 bases, with 13 bases left in between. Together with a sample-barcoded 5' primer, a J-beta primer mix was included in a second PCR lasting roughly 6 to 12 cycles. A single record per CDR3 protein comes from TCRdb applying MiXCR to the 5' RACE reads. The sample has some 640,000 distinct CDR3 sequences, under 30% seen once; the top ten hold around 14%.

Specimen: blood. The receptor comes from a woman aged 80 or older in good health. V usage is TRBV28 and J usage is TRBJ1-6; no definite D call. Written as DNA, the CDR3 is TGTGCCAGCAGCAGCACAGTGCCAAATTCACCCCTCCACTTT. Translation: CASSSTVPNSPLHF.